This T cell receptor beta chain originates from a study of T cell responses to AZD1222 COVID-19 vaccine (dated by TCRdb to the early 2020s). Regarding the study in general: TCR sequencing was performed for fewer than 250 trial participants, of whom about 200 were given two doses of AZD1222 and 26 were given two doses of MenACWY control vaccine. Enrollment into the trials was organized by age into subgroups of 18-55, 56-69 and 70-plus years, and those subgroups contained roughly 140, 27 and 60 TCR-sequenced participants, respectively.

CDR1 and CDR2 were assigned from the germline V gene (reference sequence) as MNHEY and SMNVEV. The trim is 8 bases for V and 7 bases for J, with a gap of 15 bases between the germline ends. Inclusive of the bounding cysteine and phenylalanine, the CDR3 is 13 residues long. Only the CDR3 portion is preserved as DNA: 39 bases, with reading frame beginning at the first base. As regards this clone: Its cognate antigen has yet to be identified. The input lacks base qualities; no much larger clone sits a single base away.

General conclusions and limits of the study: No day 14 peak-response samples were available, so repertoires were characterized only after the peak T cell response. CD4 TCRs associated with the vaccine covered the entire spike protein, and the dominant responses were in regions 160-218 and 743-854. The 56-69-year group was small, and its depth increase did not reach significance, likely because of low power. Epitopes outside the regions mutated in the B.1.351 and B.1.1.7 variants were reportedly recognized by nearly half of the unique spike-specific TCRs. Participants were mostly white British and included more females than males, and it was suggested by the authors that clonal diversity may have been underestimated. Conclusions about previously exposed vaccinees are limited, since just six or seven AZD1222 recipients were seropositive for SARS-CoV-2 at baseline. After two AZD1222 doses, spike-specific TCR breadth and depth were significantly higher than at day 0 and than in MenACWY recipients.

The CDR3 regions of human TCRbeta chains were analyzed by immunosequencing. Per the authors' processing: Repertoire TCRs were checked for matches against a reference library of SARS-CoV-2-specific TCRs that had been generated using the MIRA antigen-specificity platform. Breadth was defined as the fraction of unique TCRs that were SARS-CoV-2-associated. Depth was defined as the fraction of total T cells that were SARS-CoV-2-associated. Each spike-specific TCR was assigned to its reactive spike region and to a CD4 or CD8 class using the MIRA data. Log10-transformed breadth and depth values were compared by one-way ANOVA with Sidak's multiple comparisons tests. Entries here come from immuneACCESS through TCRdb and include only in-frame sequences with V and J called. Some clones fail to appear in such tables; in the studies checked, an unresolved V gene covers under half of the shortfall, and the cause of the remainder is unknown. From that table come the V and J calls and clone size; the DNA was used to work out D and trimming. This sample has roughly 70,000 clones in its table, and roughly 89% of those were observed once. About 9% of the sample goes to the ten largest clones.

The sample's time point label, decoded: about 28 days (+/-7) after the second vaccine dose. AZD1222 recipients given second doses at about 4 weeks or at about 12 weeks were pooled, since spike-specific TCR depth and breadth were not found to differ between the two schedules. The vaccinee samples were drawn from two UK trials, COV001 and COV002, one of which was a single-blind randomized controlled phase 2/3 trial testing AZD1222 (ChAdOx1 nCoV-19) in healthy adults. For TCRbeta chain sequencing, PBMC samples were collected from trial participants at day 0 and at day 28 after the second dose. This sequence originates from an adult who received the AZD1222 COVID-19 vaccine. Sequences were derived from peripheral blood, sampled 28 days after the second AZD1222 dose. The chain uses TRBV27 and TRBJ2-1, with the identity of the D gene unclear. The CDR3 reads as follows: CASGTNRGNEQFF. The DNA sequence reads TGTGCCAGCGGCACTAACCGAGGAAATGAGCAGTTCTTC.